This T cell receptor (beta chain) was found in a study of T cell responses to AZD1222 COVID-19 vaccine. Points from the study as a whole: Epitopes outside B.1.351 and B.1.1.7 mutated regions reportedly drew nearly half of spike TCRs. The sample set comprised mostly white British donors with more females, and clonal diversity was possibly underestimated.

Unmatched junction bases numbered 10, after V lost 6 bases and J lost 2 bases. CDR1 SEHNR and CDR2 FQNEAQ come from the germline V gene (reference sequence). This CDR3 comprises 19 residues. Profiling relied on immunoSEQ multiplex PCR, and the TCRdb table lists in-frame clones only, not all of them. The repertoire has just over 150,000 clones, about 90% of them found once; the top ten carry 8% to 10%. A word on this clone: Its antigen is not identified.

J is TRBJ2-1 and V is TRBV7-9, with 16 bases that match TRBD2. The input for sequencing was peripheral blood, taken 28 days after the second AZD1222 dose. The receptor's source is an adult who received the AZD1222 COVID-19 vaccine. CDR3 protein: CASRQTGTSGRATYNEQFF. The DNA of the CDR3 is TGTGCCAGCAGACAGACCGGGACTAGCGGGAGGGCGACCTACAATGAGCAGTTCTTC.